One sample yielded the 9 T cell receptor beta chains listed below, sequenced in a study of CD8+CD57+ T cells in acquired aplastic anemia. Genomic DNA, serving as template, underwent TCR beta VDJ and CDR3 profiling. TCRdb re-analysed the reads in MiXCR, keeping a single row per CDR3 protein. The repertoire holds 200,000 to 250,000 distinct CDR3 sequences, with over 60% as singletons. Input material: sorted CD4+, CD8+, or CD8+CD57+ T cells (not recorded which) from PBMCs. The receptors come from a human donor in good health.

The CDR3 here is CASSVRDSGETQYF. DNA for the CDR3: TGTGCCAGCAGCGTACGGGACTCGGGGGAGACCCAGTACTTC. The rearrangement joins TRBV7-8 to TRBJ2-5; the D gene is possibly TRBD2 (6 bases). The CDR3 is made up of 14 amino acids. In germline, CDR1 is SGHVS, CDR2 FQNEAQ. The V end lost 5 bases, the J end lost 5 bases, and 15 bases lay between the germline ends. Full variable domain (outside the CDR3, taken from reference TRBV7-8 and TRBJ2-5): GAGVSQSPRYKVAKRGQDVALRCDPISGHVSLFWYQQALGQGPEFLTYFQNEAQLDKSGLPSDRFFAERPEGSVSTLKIQRTQQEDSAVYLCASSVRDSGETQYFGPGTRLLVL.

The chain employs TRBV5-1 and TRBJ2-1; no definite D call. The CDR3 totals 14 residues. Trimming removed 4 bases from V and 5 bases from J, with 13 bases in between. Germline lookup yields CDR1 SGHRS and CDR2 YFSETQ. CDR3: CASSKDVSDNEQFF. CDR3 sequence (DNA): TGCGCCAGCAGCAAGGACGTTTCGGACAATGAGCAGTTCTTC. Using reference TRBV5-1 and TRBJ2-1 for the parts outside the CDR3, the full variable domain is KAGVTQTPRYLIKTRGQQVTLSCSPISGHRSVSWYQQTPGQGLQFLFEYFSETQRNKGNFPGRFSGRQFSNSRSEMNVSTLELGDSALYLCASSKDVSDNEQFFGPGTRLTVL.

This clonotype was seen at least ten times. The chain is built from TRBV5-8 and TRBJ1-2; 9 positions agree with TRBD1. Germline lookup yields CDR1 SGHTS and CDR2 YDEGEE. The length of the CDR3 is 14 residues. The V segment lost 3 bases and the J segment 6 bases; nucleotides outside the gene matches: 6. Here the CDR3 reads CASSSTGGQDGYTF. CDR3 sequence (DNA): TGTGCCAGCAGCTCGACAGGGGGTCAGGATGGCTACACCTTC.

The chain joins TRBV7-6 to TRBJ1-6, with TRBD1 as a possible D gene (5 bases). Between the trimmed V and J ends, which lost 0 bases and 10 bases, there was a span of 10 bases. The length of the CDR3 is 14 residues. Germline CDR1 reads SGHVS; CDR2 reads FNYEAQ. The DNA for the CDR3 is TGTGCCAGCAGCTTAGCGCGGGGCGACTCACCCCTCCACTTT. It translates to CASSLARGDSPLHF.

In its sample, this clonotype was seen many times. The CDR3 here is CASSWTSGGGYNEQFF. The CDR3 DNA sequence: TGTGCCAGCAGCTGGACTAGCGGGGGAGGCTACAATGAGCAGTTCTTC. V gene TRBV4-2 combines with J gene TRBJ2-1; 13 bases are a match to TRBD2. V lost 5 bases and J lost 3; bases outside the gene matches: 4. The CDR3 is 16 residues long. CDR1 and CDR2 (germline): LGHNA, YNFKEQ.

The chain couples TRBV6-2 or TRBV6-3 to TRBJ2-1; a weak D match, TRBD1 (5 bases). The CDR3 loop spans 13 amino acids. Trimming took 7 bases from V and 8 from J, leaving 15 bases between them. The germline CDR1 and CDR2 sequences are MNHEY and SVGEGT. DNA for the CDR3: TGTGCCAGCAACACAGGTATGGTCGATGAGCAGTTCTTC. It translates to CASNTGMVDEQFF.

This rearrangement joins TRBV29-1 to TRBJ2-6, with unresolved D. Germline CDR1 is SQVTM and CDR2 is ANQGSEA. The CDR3 runs to 16 residues. V shed 3 bases and J shed 0 bases, with 12 bases lying between them. CDR3 region: CSVESKHSSGANVLTF. CDR3 DNA sequence: TGCAGCGTTGAGTCGAAGCACAGCTCTGGGGCCAACGTCCTGACTTTC.

The rearrangement joins TRBV19 to TRBJ1-6, with D tentatively TRBD1 (5 bases). This CDR3 is built from 13 residues. Germline V CDR1 and CDR2: LNHDA, SQIVND (reference sequence). Trimming removed 11 bases from V and 6 bases from J, with 14 bases in between. CDR3 loop: CAARTGRNSPLHF. CDR3 in DNA: TGTGCCGCGCGTACGGGGCGTAATTCACCCCTCCACTTT.

This clonotype has ten or more counts. This chain connects TRBV4-2 to TRBJ1-5, with D unclear. V lost 2 bases, J lost 0 bases, and 8 bases lay in between. Germline V gene data show CDR1 as LGHNA and CDR2 as YNFKEQ. The CDR3 is 15 residues long. The CDR3: CASSQTRFSNQPQHF. The CDR3 DNA sequence: TGTGCCAGCAGCCAAACCCGGTTTAGCAATCAGCCCCAGCATTTT.